This T cell receptor (beta chain) was captured by sequencing in a study of shared clonotypes between healthy human individuals. Across the whole study: Three CD4 naive, three CD4 memory, two CD8 naive and one CD8 memory plate were used per donor.

The authors split each subset's genomic DNA evenly across several immunoSEQ plates. Here immunoSEQ multiplex PCR was the method, and the copy in TCRdb shows in-frame clones only, minus some. Among approximately 1.5 million clones, 98% were seen once, and the ten largest hold 0.36%. About this clone: Its antigen is as yet unknown.

The study's findings and limits: It was observed that approximately 5% of naive CD4 clonotypes were shared across several donors.

The CDR3 consists of 13 residues. V gave up 0 bases and J gave up 2 bases, with 5 bases separating them. Germline V CDR1 and CDR2: SGDLS, YYNGEE. The sequence was obtained from a man aged 30 to 45 in good health. V and J are TRBV9 and TRBJ1-2; D not certain. Sequenced input: naive CD4+ T cells sorted from blood. Subset indicated: CD45RA+ positively selected. CDR3 DNA: TGTGCCAGCAGCGTAGATGACAACTATGGCTACACCTTC. Protein sequence: CASSVDDNYGYTF.